This TCR beta chain is from a study of Graves' ophthalmopathy and Graves' hyperthyroidism. Study-wide background: Absence of ophthalmopathy within 18 months of follow-up defined stable hyperthyroidism.

RNA transcripts were the source from which TCR beta CDR3 regions were amplified. HTBI primers primed a first-round RT-PCR, and a second-round multiplex PCR followed. Each CDR3 protein is one row after TCRdb ran MiXCR on the multiplex PCR reads. The table records over a million distinct CDR3 sequences, about two fifths of them present only once. The table lists this clonotype with many counts. Germline V gene lookup returns CDR1 WSHSY and CDR2 SAAADI. The CDR3 covers 14 residues. The ends were cut back, 2 bases at V and 1 base at J, with 8 bases in the middle. Patients in the hyperthyroidism group, adults aged 18 to 65, were newly diagnosed, under 2 months' duration.

The genes are TRBV10-2 and TRBJ1-1, with D perhaps TRBD1 (6 bases). The sequencing sample was made of peripheral blood or thyroid tissue (not recorded which). This receptor was taken from an adult man with Graves' hyperthyroidism. The CDR3: CASSEPDRNTEAFF. DNA for the CDR3: TGCGCCAGCAGTGAGCCGGACAGGAACACTGAAGCTTTCTTT.